The rows below give T cell receptor beta chains drawn from one sample of a study of response to subunit inactivated influenza vaccine. Using its own MiXCR run on the RT-PCR reads, TCRdb lists one record per CDR3 protein. The table records around 150,000 distinct CDR3 sequences, approximately 10% of them present only once. Sequenced material: non-naive T cells sorted from PBMCs, taken more than 35 days after vaccination. These TCRs come from a man between 45 and 60 years old who received an inactivated influenza vaccine. Each CDR3 is given with its conserved first and last residue. The D gene is left open where the match is weak.

-	14	TRBV20-1	TRBJ2-1	CSARDRTVSNEQFF
TRBD1	15	TRBV28	TRBJ2-7	CASSTGGIRSYEQYF
TRBD2	16	TRBV7-9	TRBJ2-1	CASSSTGGPGWNEQFF
TRBD1	16	TRBV7-2	TRBJ1-1	CASSLASTGGATEAFF
-	12	TRBV5-1	TRBJ2-7	CASSANFYEQYF
-	14	TRBV18	TRBJ2-1	CASSPRQANNEQFF
-	13	TRBV6-6	TRBJ2-5	CASTEPRGETQYF
-	13	TRBV6-2/TRBV6-3	TRBJ2-1	CASSSGLYNEQFF
-	15	TRBV7-6	TRBJ2-5	CASSLGGSKTETQYF
-	15	TRBV12-3/TRBV12-4	TRBJ2-3	CASSLRTPGTDTQYF
TRBD1	14	TRBV10-3	TRBJ2-7	CAISERQGPYEQYF
-	15	TRBV20-1	TRBJ2-1	CSAVGGTWSIDEQFF
-	13	TRBV12-3/TRBV12-4	TRBJ1-2	CASGQTVNYGYTF
-	14	TRBV2	TRBJ2-7	CASSDKGFSYEQYF
TRBD1	16	TRBV28	TRBJ1-5	CASSSGQGYNNQPQHF
-	15	TRBV6-2/TRBV6-3	TRBJ1-2	CASSYSAGTNYGYTF
TRBD1	15	TRBV6-2/TRBV6-3	TRBJ2-4	CASKTDRVAKNIQYF
-	13	TRBV2	TRBJ2-1	CASSEARSGQQFF
TRBD2	15	TRBV5-5	TRBJ2-1	CASSFSGGVYNEQFF
TRBD1	16	TRBV11-3	TRBJ2-3	CASSSGTVRGSDTQYF
TRBD1	15	TRBV30	TRBJ1-6	CAWNRRQGSNSPLHF
TRBD2	13	TRBV24-1	TRBJ2-2	CATERGGTGELFF
-	17	TRBV3-1	TRBJ2-6	CASSARAYSSGANVLTF
-	16	TRBV4-3	TRBJ1-3	CASSQDPIRDGNTIYF
TRBD2	16	TRBV7-9	TRBJ2-5	CASTGKERGPGETQYF
TRBD1	15	TRBV7-2	TRBJ1-2	CASSLGDRGLYGYTF
-	12	TRBV30	TRBJ2-1	CAWSFRIDEQFF
TRBD1	14	TRBV6-5	TRBJ1-5	CASSYRGPNQPQHF
TRBD2	16	TRBV7-2	TRBJ2-7	CASSLAAGAGGSEQYF
TRBD1	15	TRBV9	TRBJ1-6	CASSVGTGANSPLHF
-	14	TRBV27	TRBJ2-2	CASKAAGNTGELFF
-	14	TRBV20-1	TRBJ2-5	CSAASEGWGETQYF
-	14	TRBV5-1	TRBJ1-4	CASSPGSSHEKLFF
-	14	TRBV4-2	TRBJ2-5	CASSRSGTSETQYF
TRBD2	16	TRBV9	TRBJ2-2	CASSASGLAGTGELFF
-	13	TRBV20-1	TRBJ1-4	CSARGTLGGKLFF
-	19	TRBV21-1	TRBJ2-4	CASSEQGANRAKAKNIQYF
-	16	TRBV28	TRBJ2-2	CASSLGGLWNTGELFF
-	12	TRBV6-5	TRBJ2-7	CASMGDAYEQYF
-	17	TRBV7-3	TRBJ2-1	CASSSTGDLNSYNEQFF
TRBD2	14	TRBV9	TRBJ2-5	CASSATSGKETQYF
TRBD1	12	TRBV12-3/TRBV12-4	TRBJ1-2	CASGTGGYGYTF
-	13	TRBV9	TRBJ1-2	CASTREQGYGYTF
-	14	TRBV6-2/TRBV6-3	TRBJ1-2	CASSDPPGEYGYTF